What follows are 10 T cell receptor beta chains derived from one specimen sequenced in a study of early T cells in non-severe SARS-CoV-2 infection. TCRdb itself ran the 5' RACE reads through MiXCR, one entry per CDR3 protein. This table has approximately 73,000 distinct CDR3 sequences, 11% appearing once. The sample consisted of whole blood. These receptors all stem from an adult who was a healthcare worker with PCR-confirmed SARS-CoV-2 infection or an uninfected control (not recorded which).

This sequence joins TRBV10-1 and TRBJ2-7; D uncertain. Trimming shortened V by 2 bases and J by 0 bases, and 11 bases separated the two germline ends. From germline, CDR1 is WNHNN and CDR2 SYGVQD (reference sequence). The CDR3 spans 15 residues. The CDR3 region has the DNA TGCGCCAGCAGTGAGGGCACGACAAGCTCCTACGAGCAGTACTTC. Its translation: CASSEGTTSSYEQYF.

This chain joins TRBV10-3 and TRBJ2-2, with 8 bases matching TRBD1. This CDR3 is built from 16 residues. V was clipped by 4 bases and J by 4 bases; unmatched bases: 8. Germline CDR1 and CDR2: ENHRY and SYGVKD. The chain's CDR3 is CAISAGTGASTGELFF. Written as DNA, the CDR3 is TGTGCCATCAGTGCCGGGACAGGAGCCTCCACCGGGGAGCTGTTTTTT.

This clonotype came up a few times. The chain employs TRBV20-1 and TRBJ2-4, with 7 bases that match TRBD2. The CDR3 covers 12 residues. The junction had 7 bases not matched to a gene; V was cut back by 5 bases and J by 9 bases. Germline V gene data show CDR1 as DFQATT and CDR2 as SNEGSKA (reference sequence). The CDR3 DNA reads TGCAGTGCTCCCGGACTAGTAGGCATTCAGTACTTC. Translation: CSAPGLVGIQYF.

The chain recombines TRBV4-2 with TRBJ2-2; D is perhaps TRBD1 (5 bases). From germline, CDR1 is LGHNA and CDR2 YNFKEQ. The V and J ends lost 4 bases and 11 bases respectively, with 23 bases between them. The CDR3 runs 16 residues. In DNA form, the CDR3 reads TGTGCCAGCAGCCCCGAGTCGACAGCTTTCTCTACCGAGCTGTTTTTT. It yields the protein CASSPESTAFSTELFF.

V gene TRBV6-2 or TRBV6-3 combines with J gene TRBJ2-7, with no clear D. Trimming left V 4 bases short and J 4 bases short, with 5 bases between. The germline gives CDR1 MNHEY, CDR2 SVGEGT. This CDR3 region has 11 residues. DNA for the CDR3: TGTGCCAGCAGTTCTCTTTACGAGCAGTACTTC. It is translated as CASSSLYEQYF.

Only a few counts were recorded for this clonotype. This sequence joins TRBV6-1 and TRBJ1-1, with TRBD1 matching 8 bases. V lost 4 bases, J lost 0 bases, and 10 bases stayed unmatched. The CDR3 loop spans 17 amino acids. CDR1 MNHNS and CDR2 SASEGT come from the germline V gene. The CDR3 DNA sequence: TGTGCCAGCAGTGTCCCTCAGGGGGCCCCCATGAACACTGAAGCTTTCTTT. It yields the protein CASSVPQGAPMNTEAFF.

This clonotype was observed a handful of times. The V call is TRBV2, the J call TRBJ1-5, with D possibly TRBD1 on 6 matching bases. Germline loops: CDR1 SNHLY, CDR2 FYNNEI. V gave up 5 bases and J gave up 2 bases, with 16 bases separating them. The CDR3 has 16 residues. CDR3 DNA sequence: TGTGCCAGCAGTCCCGGGACATTAGTTGGCAATCAGCCCCAGCATTTT. Translating gives CASSPGTLVGNQPQHF.

This chain connects TRBV18 to TRBJ2-1; D is unresolved. The CDR3 runs 14 residues. In germline, CDR1 is KGHSH, CDR2 LQKENI. The V and J ends lost 4 bases and 3 bases respectively, with 10 bases between them. The CDR3 region has the DNA TGTGCCAGCTCACAGATGGCCGACTACAATGAGCAGTTCTTC. It specifies CASSQMADYNEQFF.

This clonotype was seen at least ten times. V and J are TRBV7-9 and TRBJ2-5; 9 bases are shared with TRBD1. CDR3 length: 17 residues. V was clipped by 3 bases and J by 2 bases; unmatched bases: 10. Germline V gene data show CDR1 as SEHNR and CDR2 as FQNEAQ (reference sequence). CDR3 DNA: TGTGCCAGCAGCTTTCGTTTCTGGGACAGGGTGCAAGAGACCCAGTACTTC. Protein product: CASSFRFWDRVQETQYF. Full variable domain (outside the CDR3, taken from reference TRBV7-9 and TRBJ2-5): DTGVSQNPRHKITKRGQNVTFRCDPISEHNRLYWYRQTLGQGPEFLTYFQNEAQLEKSRLLSDRFSAERPKGSFSTLEIQRTEQGDSAMYLCASSFRFWDRVQETQYFGPGTRLLVL.

V usage is TRBV6-1 and J usage is TRBJ2-7, with 9 bases matching TRBD1. Losses at the gene ends were 5 bases for V and 3 bases for J; bases not matched to a gene: 5. Germline V gene sequence: CDR1 MNHNS, CDR2 SASEGT. The CDR3 runs to 14 residues. CDR3: CASSLDRGIYEQYF. The DNA of the CDR3 is TGTGCCAGCAGTTTAGACAGGGGGATCTACGAGCAGTACTTC.